This TCR beta chain was recovered during a study of blood T cell repertoires in COVID-19. The V and J ends lost 4 bases and 2 bases respectively, with 8 bases between them. Germline V gene sequence: CDR1 SGHDT, CDR2 YYEEEE. This CDR3 is built from 13 residues. TCRdb's copy holds only in-frame clones and misses some; the assay was immunoSEQ multiplex PCR. The profile covers about 110,000 clones, with approximately 85% appearing a single time and 2.4% taken by the ten largest. J is TRBJ2-3 and V is TRBV5-6; D is uncertain. The specimen sequenced was peripheral blood. The receptor's source is a human donor in a cohort sampled during active COVID-19. The CDR3 region has the DNA TGTGCCAGCAGCCTAACAGCCACAGATACGCAGTATTTT. Its protein product is CASSLTATDTQYF.